This TCR beta chain was identified during a study of T cell responses to AZD1222 COVID-19 vaccine. The CDR3 covers 21 residues. Germline lookup yields CDR1 LGHNA and CDR2 YSLEER. The V and J ends lost 4 bases and 2 bases respectively, with 27 bases between them. The method was immunoSEQ multiplex PCR; TCRdb's version includes in-frame clones alone and lacks a portion of them. Here the sample spans some 150,000 clones, roughly 90% being singletons. This clone was detected only a few times. The specimen comprised peripheral blood, sampled on day 0 of AZD1222 vaccination. V gene TRBV4-3 combines with J gene TRBJ2-6; maybe TRBD1 (5 bases). The TCR sequence derives from an adult in good health. The CDR3 DNA reads as TGCGCCAGCAGCCGCGAACCGCATCAGGGAATCTCAGCAGCTGGGGCCAACGTCCTGACTTTC. Translation gives CASSREPHQGISAAGANVLTF.